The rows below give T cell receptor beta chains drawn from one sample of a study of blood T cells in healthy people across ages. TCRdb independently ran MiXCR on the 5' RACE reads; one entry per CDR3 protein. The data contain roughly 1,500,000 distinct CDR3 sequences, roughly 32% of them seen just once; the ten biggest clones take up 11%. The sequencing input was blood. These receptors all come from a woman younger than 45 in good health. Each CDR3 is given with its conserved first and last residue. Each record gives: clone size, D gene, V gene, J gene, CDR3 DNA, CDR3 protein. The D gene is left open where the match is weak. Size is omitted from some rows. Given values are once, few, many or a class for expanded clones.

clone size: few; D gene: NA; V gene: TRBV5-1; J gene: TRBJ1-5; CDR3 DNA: TGCGCCAGCAGCTTGGAGGGGCTGCAGCCCCAGCATTTT; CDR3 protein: CASSLEGLQPQHF
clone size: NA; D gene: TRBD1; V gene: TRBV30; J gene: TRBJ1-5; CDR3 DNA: TGTGCCTGGAGTGTACGCACAGGGGATCAGCCCCAGCATTTT; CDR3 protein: CAWSVRTGDQPQHF
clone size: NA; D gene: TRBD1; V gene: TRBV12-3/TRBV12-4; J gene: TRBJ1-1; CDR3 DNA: TGTGCCAGCAGTACAAGCCGAAGGGGGCTTTTGTCTACCCCCGGGGCTTTCTTT; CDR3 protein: CASSTSRRGLLSTPGAFF
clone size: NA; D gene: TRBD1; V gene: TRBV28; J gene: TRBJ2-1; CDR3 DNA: TGTGCCAGCAGGACGGGACAGGGGTACTATGAGCAGTTCTTC; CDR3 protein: CASRTGQGYYEQFF
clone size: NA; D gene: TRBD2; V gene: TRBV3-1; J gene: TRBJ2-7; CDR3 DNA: TGTGCCAGCAGCCATCCTCCGGGACTAGCGGGAGGGCTTGAGCAGTACTTC; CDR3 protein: CASSHPPGLAGGLEQYF
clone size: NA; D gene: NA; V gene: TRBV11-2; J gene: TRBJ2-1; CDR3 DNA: TGTGCCAGCAGCTTCGCCGTGTCGGAAACTGAGCAGTTCTTC; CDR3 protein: CASSFAVSETEQFF
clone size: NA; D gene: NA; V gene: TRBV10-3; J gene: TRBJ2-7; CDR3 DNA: TGTGCCATCAGCTTTTCCGGGCCGAGCTCCTACGAGCAGTACTTC; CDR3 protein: CAISFSGPSSYEQYF
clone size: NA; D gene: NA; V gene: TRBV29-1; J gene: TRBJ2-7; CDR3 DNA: TGTAGCGTCATAAGACTGGACTCCTGCGAGCAGTACTTC; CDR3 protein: CSVIRLDSCEQYF
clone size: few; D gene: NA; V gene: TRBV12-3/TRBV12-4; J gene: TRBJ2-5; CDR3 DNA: TGTGCCAGCACCTTCCGAGGGGTAGAGACCCAGTACTTC; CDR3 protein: CASTFRGVETQYF
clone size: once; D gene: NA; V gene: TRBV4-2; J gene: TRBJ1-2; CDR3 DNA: TGTGCCAGCAGCCAAGAACACGTCGATAGCTACACCTTC; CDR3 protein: CASSQEHVDSYTF
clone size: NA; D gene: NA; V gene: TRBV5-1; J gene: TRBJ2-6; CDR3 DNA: TGCGCCAGCAGCCCAATTCCAGGCTCTGGGGCCAACGTCCTGACTTTC; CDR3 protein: CASSPIPGSGANVLTF
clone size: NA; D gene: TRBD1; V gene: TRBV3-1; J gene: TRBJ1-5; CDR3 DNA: TGTGCCAGCAGCCACTTGGGGACAGGGGGCGGTCAGCCCCAGCATTTT; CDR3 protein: CASSHLGTGGGQPQHF
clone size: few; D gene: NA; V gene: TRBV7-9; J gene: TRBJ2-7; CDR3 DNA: TGTGCCAGCAGCATGCTACAGGGTTTGCTGTCCTACGAGCAGTACTTC; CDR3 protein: CASSMLQGLLSYEQYF
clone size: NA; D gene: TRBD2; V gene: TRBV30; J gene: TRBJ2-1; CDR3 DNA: TGTGCCTGGAGTCTAGGCGGGGGGCCTTACAATGGGCAGTTCTTC; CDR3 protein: CAWSLGGGPYNGQFF
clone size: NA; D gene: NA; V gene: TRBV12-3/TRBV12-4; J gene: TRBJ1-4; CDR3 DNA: TGTGCCAGCAGTTTTACCCTAGGACTCAATGAAAAACTGTTTTTT; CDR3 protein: CASSFTLGLNEKLFF
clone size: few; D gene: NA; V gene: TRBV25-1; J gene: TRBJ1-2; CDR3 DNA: TGTGCCAGCAGTGTTTATAGCTCTAACTATGGCTACACCTTC; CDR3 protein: CASSVYSSNYGYTF
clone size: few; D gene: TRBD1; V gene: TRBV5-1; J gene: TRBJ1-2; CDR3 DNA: TGCGCCAGCAGCGCAGAGGGACAGCCCTATGGCTACACCTTC; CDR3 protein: CASSAEGQPYGYTF
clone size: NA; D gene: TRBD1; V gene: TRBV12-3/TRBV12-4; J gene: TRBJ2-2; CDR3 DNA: TGTGCCAGCAACTCCCTCGGACAGGGTGGGTCCCTGAACACCGGGGAGCTGTTTTTT; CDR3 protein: CASNSLGQGGSLNTGELFF
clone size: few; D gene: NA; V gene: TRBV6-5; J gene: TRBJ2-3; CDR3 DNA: TGTGCAATTCAAAAGGATAGCACAGATACGCAGTATTTT; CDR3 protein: CAIQKDSTDTQYF
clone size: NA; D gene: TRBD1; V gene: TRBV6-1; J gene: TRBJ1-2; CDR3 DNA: TGTGCCGGCAGGATCGGGACAGGGATCCAACTGGTGTATGGCTACACCTTC; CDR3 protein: CAGRIGTGIQLVYGYTF
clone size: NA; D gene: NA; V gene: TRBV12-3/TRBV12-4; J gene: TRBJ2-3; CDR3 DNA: TGTGCCAGCAGTTTAGCGTCGAGGACGCGGAATCCGGATACGCAGTATTTT; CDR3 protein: CASSLASRTRNPDTQYF
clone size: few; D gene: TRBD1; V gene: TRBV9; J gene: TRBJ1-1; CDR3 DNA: TGTGCCAGCAGCGTAGGACAGGGGCACACTGAAGCTTTCTTT; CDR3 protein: CASSVGQGHTEAFF
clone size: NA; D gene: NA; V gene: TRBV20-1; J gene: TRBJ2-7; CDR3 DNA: TGCAGTGCTACCTCGCCCCAACAAGAAAACTACGAGCAGTACTTC; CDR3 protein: CSATSPQQENYEQYF
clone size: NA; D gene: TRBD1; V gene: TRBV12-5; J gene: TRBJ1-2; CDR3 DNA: TGTGCTAGTGGTGCCTGGGGTGGAGGGGGCTACTATGGCTACACCTTC; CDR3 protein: CASGAWGGGGYYGYTF
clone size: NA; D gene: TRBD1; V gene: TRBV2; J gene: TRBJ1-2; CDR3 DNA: TGTACCAGCAACCCCATATCAGGGGGCTCGGGAAGCTACACCTTC; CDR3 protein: CTSNPISGGSGSYTF
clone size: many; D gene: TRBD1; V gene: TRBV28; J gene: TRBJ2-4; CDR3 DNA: TGTGCCAGCAGTTCCCTGACAGGGGGAATTGACATTCAGTACTTC; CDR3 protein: CASSSLTGGIDIQYF
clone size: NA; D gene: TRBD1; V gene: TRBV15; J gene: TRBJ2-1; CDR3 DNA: TGTGCCACCAGCACTTCTCCCGGGACAGGGAATGCTGAGCAGTTCTTC; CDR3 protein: CATSTSPGTGNAEQFF
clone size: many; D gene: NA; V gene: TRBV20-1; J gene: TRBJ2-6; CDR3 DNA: TGCAGTGCTAGAGACCTCTCTGGGGCCAACGTCCTGACTTTC; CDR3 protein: CSARDLSGANVLTF
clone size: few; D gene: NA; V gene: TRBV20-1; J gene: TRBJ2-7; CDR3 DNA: TGCAGTGCAGTCAGAGATTCCTACGAGCAGTACTTC; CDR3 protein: CSAVRDSYEQYF